This record looks at one T cell receptor (beta chain) sequence and its context. Its target is not known. The sample is drawn from a study of T cell repertoires in ileal Crohn's disease. The wider study: Thiopurines (about eleven) or anti-TNF agents (roughly 18) were given postoperatively to about half. Biopsies of inflamed ileum from the surgical specimen form M0 samples.

The protocol was immunoSEQ multiplex PCR, while the TCRdb copy is restricted to in-frame clones and leaves out a portion. The table has roughly 6,600 clones, about 83% seen once. This sample's time point: inflamed ileum from the surgical specimen. Whole-study results and caveats: High-frequency clones were more common in sorted CD8 than CD4 cells. Clonality above 26.8% at surgery always came with endoscopic recurrence.

The CDR3 contains 14 residues. Germline V gene data show CDR1 as LNHDA and CDR2 as SQIVND (reference sequence). The ends lost 5 bases at V and 6 bases at J; junction bases unmatched: 6. V usage is TRBV19 and J usage is TRBJ1-5; 8 positions match TRBD1. This clonotype originated in an adult with Crohn's disease. The specimen was ileal tissue. CDR3 sequence (DNA): TGTGCCAGTAGTCCAACAGGGGGTGGTCAGCCCCAGCATTTT. Amino acids: CASSPTGGGQPQHF.